The clone carrying this T cell receptor beta chain was detected a few times. The sample is drawn from a study of identical twins. In germline, CDR1 is SGHVS, CDR2 FQNEAQ. Trimming stripped 1 base from V and 2 bases from J, with 8 bases between. There are 14 residues in the CDR3. Each CDR3 protein is one row after TCRdb ran MiXCR on the 5' RACE reads. The sample carries under 900,000 distinct CDR3 sequences, around an eighth recorded once. The sample also formed part of further work on yellow fever vaccine responses in identical twins.

The sequenced sample was PBMCs. The receptor was isolated from a woman between 18 and 30 years old in good health. The J gene is TRBJ1-1, the V gene TRBV7-8, with D uncertain. The DNA for the CDR3 is TGTGCCAGCAGCTTAGTTGGCAGAAACACTGAAGCTTTCTTT. Translating it yields CASSLVGRNTEAFF.